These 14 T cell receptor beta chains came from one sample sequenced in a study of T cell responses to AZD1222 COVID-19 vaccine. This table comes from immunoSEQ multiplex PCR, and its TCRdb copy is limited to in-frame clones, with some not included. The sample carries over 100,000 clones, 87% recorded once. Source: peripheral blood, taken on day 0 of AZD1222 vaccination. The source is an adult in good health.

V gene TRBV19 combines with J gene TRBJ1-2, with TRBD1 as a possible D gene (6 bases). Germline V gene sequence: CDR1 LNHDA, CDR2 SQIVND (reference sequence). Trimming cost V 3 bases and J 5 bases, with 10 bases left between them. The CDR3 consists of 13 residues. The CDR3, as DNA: TGTGCCAGTAGTATCGGGCAGGGGTATGGCTACACCTTC. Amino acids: CASSIGQGYGYTF.

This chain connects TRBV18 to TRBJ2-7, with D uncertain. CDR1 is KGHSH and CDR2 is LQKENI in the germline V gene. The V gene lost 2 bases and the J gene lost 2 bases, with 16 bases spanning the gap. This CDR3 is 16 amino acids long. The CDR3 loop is CASSPGEPDLPYEQYF. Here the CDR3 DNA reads TGTGCCAGCTCACCAGGTGAACCAGACCTCCCCTACGAGCAGTACTTC.

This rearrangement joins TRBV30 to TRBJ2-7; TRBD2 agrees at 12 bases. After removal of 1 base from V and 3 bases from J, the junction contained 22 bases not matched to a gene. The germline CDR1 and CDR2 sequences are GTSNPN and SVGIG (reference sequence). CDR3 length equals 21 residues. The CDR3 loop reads CAWSGHSGGLAGTGAYYEQYF. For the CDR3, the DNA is TGTGCCTGGAGTGGACATAGTGGAGGACTAGCGGGAACGGGTGCCTACTACGAGCAGTACTTC.

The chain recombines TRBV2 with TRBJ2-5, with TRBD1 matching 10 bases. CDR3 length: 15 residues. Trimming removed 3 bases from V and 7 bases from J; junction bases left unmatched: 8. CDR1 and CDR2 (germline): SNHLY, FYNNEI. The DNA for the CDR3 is TGTGCCAGCAGTGATGGGACAGGGGATAGGGGGACCCAGTACTTC. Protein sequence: CASSDGTGDRGTQYF. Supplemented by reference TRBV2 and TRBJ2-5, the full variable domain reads EPEVTQTPSHQVTQMGQEVILRCVPISNHLYFYWYRQILGQKVEFLVSFYNNEISEKSEIFDDQFSVERPDGSNFTLKIRSTKLEDSAMYFCASSDGTGDRGTQYFGPGTRLLVL.

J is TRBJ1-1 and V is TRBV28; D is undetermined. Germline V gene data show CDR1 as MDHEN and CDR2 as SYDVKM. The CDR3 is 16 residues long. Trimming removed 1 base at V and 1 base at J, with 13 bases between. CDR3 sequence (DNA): TGTGCCAGCAGTTTATCACGACTCAGAGAGAACACTGAAGCTTTCTTT. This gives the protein CASSLSRLRENTEAFF.

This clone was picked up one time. The DNA of the CDR3 is TGTGCCAGCAGCCTGACTAGCGGGATCCAAGAGACCCAGTACTTC. This encodes CASSLTSGIQETQYF. This rearrangement joins TRBV14 to TRBJ2-5; 11 positions agree with TRBD2. The V segment lost 4 bases and the J segment 1 base; nucleotides outside the gene matches: 2. Per the germline V gene, CDR1 is SGHDN and CDR2 is FVKESK. CDR3 length: 15 amino acids.

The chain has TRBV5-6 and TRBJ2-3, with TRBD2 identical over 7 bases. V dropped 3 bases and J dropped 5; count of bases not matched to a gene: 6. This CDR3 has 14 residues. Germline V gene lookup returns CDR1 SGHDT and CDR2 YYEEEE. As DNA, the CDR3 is TGTGCCAGCAGCTCACCTAGCGGTGTAGATACGCAGTATTTT. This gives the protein CASSSPSGVDTQYF.

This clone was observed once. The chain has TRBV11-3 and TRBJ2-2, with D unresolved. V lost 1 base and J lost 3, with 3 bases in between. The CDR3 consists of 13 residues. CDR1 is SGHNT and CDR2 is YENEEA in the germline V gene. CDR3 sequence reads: CASSLVDTGELFF. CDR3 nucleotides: TGTGCCAGCAGCTTAGTGGACACCGGGGAGCTGTTTTTT. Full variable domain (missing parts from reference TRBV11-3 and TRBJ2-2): EAGVVQSPRYKIIEKKQPVAFWCNPISGHNTLYWYLQNLGQGPELLIRYENEEAVDDSQLPKDRFSAERLKGVDSTLKIQPAELGDSAVYLCASSLVDTGELFFGEGSRLTVL.

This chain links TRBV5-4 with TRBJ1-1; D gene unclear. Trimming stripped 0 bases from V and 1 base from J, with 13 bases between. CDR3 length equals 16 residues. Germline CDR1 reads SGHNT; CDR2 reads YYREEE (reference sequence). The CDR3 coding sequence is TGTGCCAGCAGCTTGGCCCTGGGGATTGGGAACACTGAAGCTTTCTTT. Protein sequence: CASSLALGIGNTEAFF.

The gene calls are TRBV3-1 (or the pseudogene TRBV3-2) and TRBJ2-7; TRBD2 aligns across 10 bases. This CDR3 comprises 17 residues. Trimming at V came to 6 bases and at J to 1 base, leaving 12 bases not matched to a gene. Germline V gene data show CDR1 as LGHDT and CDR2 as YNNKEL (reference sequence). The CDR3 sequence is CASSPTYLAGGSYEQYF. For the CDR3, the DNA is TGTGCCAGCAGTCCGACCTATTTAGCGGGGGGTTCCTACGAGCAGTACTTC.

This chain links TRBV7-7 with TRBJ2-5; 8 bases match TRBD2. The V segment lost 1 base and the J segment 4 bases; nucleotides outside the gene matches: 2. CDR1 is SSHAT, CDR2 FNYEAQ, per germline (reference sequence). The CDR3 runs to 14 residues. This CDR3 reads CASSLDRGGETQYF. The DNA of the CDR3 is TGTGCCAGCAGCTTAGATCGGGGGGGAGAGACCCAGTACTTC.

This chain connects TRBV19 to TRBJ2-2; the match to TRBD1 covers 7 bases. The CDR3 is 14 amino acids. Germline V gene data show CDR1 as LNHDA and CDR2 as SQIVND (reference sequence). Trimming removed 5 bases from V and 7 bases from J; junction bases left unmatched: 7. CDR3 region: CASSDNRGVGELFF. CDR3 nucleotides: TGTGCCAGTAGTGACAACAGGGGAGTCGGGGAGCTGTTTTTT.

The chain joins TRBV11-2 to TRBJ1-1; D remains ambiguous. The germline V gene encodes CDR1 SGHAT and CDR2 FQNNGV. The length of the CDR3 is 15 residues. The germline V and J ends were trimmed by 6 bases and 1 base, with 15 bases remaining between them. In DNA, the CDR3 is TGTGCCAGCAGGTCCGCCGAGCGACAGAACACTGAAGCTTTCTTT. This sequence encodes CASRSAERQNTEAFF. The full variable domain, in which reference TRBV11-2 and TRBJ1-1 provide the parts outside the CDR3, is EAGVAQSPRYKIIEKRQSVAFWCNPISGHATLYWYQQILGQGPKLLIQFQNNGVVDDSQLPKDRFSAERLKGVDSTLKIQPAKLEDSAVYLCASRSAERQNTEAFFGQGTRLTVV.

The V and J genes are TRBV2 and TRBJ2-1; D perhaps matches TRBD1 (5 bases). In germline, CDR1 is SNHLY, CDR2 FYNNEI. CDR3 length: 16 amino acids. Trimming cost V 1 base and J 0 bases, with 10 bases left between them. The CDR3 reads CASSEEGRVSYNEQFF. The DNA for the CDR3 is TGTGCCAGCAGTGAAGAAGGCAGGGTCTCCTACAATGAGCAGTTCTTC.